This T cell receptor (beta chain) was retrieved from a study of shared clonotypes between healthy human individuals. Looked up from germline, CDR1 is SGHRS and CDR2 is YFSETQ. The V end lost 6 bases, the J end lost 4 bases, and 10 bases lay between the germline ends. This CDR3 contains 12 residues. Assay runs were performed at deep level. Data came from immunoSEQ multiplex PCR; TCRdb stores just in-frame clones and leaves some out. The data hold roughly 700,000 clones, with roughly 88% observed a single time. Caucasian adults residing in Nashville, Tennessee made up all the donors. Study outcomes and limitations: Naive subsets tended to show greater estimated richness than memory subsets. Among four donors, roughly 5% of naive CD4 clonotypes were found in common.

As to this clone: Its target is not known.

The chain is built from TRBV5-1 and TRBJ1-1; perhaps TRBD1 as D (5 bases). Input material: memory CD8+ T cells from PBMCs. Subset here: CD45RO+ cells pooled with CCR7-negative TemRA cells. The receptor comes from a man between 18 and 35 years old in good health. Some clones in this sample may be carry-over from other donors' samples. The CDR3, as DNA: TGCGCCAGCAAGGAGGGGAGCACTGAAGCTTTCTTT. Protein product: CASKEGSTEAFF.